The 19 T cell receptor beta chains reported below all come from one sample, sequenced in a study of beta chain features in type 1 diabetes. Broader study findings: Moderate but significant shortening of TCRB CDR3s was recorded in all four CD4+ subsets from Type 1 diabetes patients.

These TCRs are of unknown antigen specificity. The sequenced template was cDNA made from the entire isolated RNA. The data were produced by immunoSEQ multiplex PCR, yet TCRdb's version contains in-frame clones alone and is incomplete. Altogether more than 95,000 clones are present, about 18% being singletons, with the ten largest covering 2.6%. The specimen was central memory CD4+ T cells from blood. The receptors come from a man between 18 and 35 years old with type 1 diabetes.

The chain joins TRBV2 to TRBJ2-7; D ambiguous. Trimming stripped 3 bases from V and 6 bases from J, with 9 bases between. Germline V gene sequence: CDR1 SNHLY, CDR2 FYNNEI. The CDR3 has 12 residues. CDR3 nucleotides: TGTGCCAGCAGTGACGGATTGCTCGAGCAGTACTTC. It encodes CASSDGLLEQYF.

This CDR3 reads CSARDYDEQFF. As DNA, the CDR3 is TGCAGTGCTAGAGATTACGATGAGCAGTTCTTC. J is TRBJ2-1 and V is TRBV20-1, with unresolved D. With 0 bases removed from V and 8 bases from J, the gap between germline ends came to 5 bases. This CDR3 is built from 11 residues. Germline-derived CDR1 and CDR2 are DFQATT and SNEGSKA (reference sequence).

The chain has TRBV7-2 and TRBJ2-1; D might be TRBD2 (6 bases). V was pared by 3 bases and J by 10 bases, with 22 bases between. The germline V gene encodes CDR1 SGHTA and CDR2 FQGNSA. The CDR3 contains 16 residues. CDR3 nucleotide sequence: TGTGCCAGCAGCTTCACGATGGGACTCCCCCAGGGAGAGCAGTTCTTC. This codes for CASSFTMGLPQGEQFF.

This clone was observed a handful of times. The chain employs TRBV18 and TRBJ1-2; D is perhaps TRBD1 (6 bases). The germline V gene has CDR1 KGHSH and CDR2 LQKENI. The CDR3 extends over 16 amino acids. V lost 6 bases and J lost 1, with 18 bases in between. CDR3 sequence reads: CASSRDQGKFNYGYTF. For the CDR3, the DNA is TGTGCCAGCTCTCGAGATCAGGGGAAATTTAACTATGGCTACACCTTC.

This clone occurred a few times. The chain combines TRBV6-1 with TRBJ2-1; 9 positions agree with TRBD1. The CDR3 has 16 residues. V was clipped by 3 bases and J by 6 bases; unmatched bases: 9. In germline, CDR1 is MNHNS, CDR2 SASEGT. CDR3 sequence (DNA): TGTGCCAGCAGTGATTGCACGGGACAGGGTTGCAATGAGCAGTTCTTC. Encoded protein: CASSDCTGQGCNEQFF.

This chain joins TRBV6-6 and TRBJ2-5, with 10 positions matching TRBD2. Germline CDR1 is MNHNY and CDR2 is SVGAGI (reference sequence). CDR3 size: 14 residues. J gave up 4 bases and V 5 bases, and 4 bases lay outside the gene matches. CDR3 sequence: CASSPRTSGETQYF. DNA for the CDR3: TGTGCCAGCAGTCCCCGGACTAGCGGAGAGACCCAGTACTTC.

The chain employs TRBV7-6 and TRBJ2-5; D is tentatively TRBD1 or TRBD2 (5 bases each). The CDR3 totals 14 residues. Between the trimmed V and J ends, which lost 7 bases and 1 base, there was a span of 13 bases. Germline CDR1 reads SGHVS; CDR2 reads FNYEAQ. The CDR3 here is CASTLLGTQETQYF. CDR3 DNA sequence: TGTGCCAGCACCCTCTTGGGGACCCAAGAGACCCAGTACTTC.

In this sample, this clone turned up a few times. The CDR3 region is CASSSNRGPYEQYF. CDR3 bases: TGTGCCAGCAGTTCCAACAGGGGGCCCTACGAGCAGTACTTC. The V call is TRBV6-5, the J call TRBJ2-7; 9 bases line up with TRBD1. The CDR3 runs 14 residues. Germline CDR1 and CDR2: MNHEY and SVGAGI. V dropped 4 bases and J dropped 2; count of bases not matched to a gene: 3.

The chain carries TRBV5-4 and TRBJ2-5, with 10 bases that match TRBD2. The ends lost 1 base at V and 5 bases at J; junction bases unmatched: 5. The CDR3 covers 15 residues. The germline V gene encodes CDR1 SGHNT and CDR2 YYREEE (reference sequence). DNA of the CDR3: TGTGCCAGCAGCTTGCGTCTAGCGGGAGCCGAGACCCAGTACTTC. Its translation is CASSLRLAGAETQYF. The whole variable domain, remainder taken from reference TRBV5-4 and TRBJ2-5, is ETGVTQSPTHLIKTRGQQVTLRCSSQSGHNTVSWYQQALGQGPQFIFQYYREEENGRGNFPPRFSGLQFPNYSSELNVNALELDDSALYLCASSLRLAGAETQYFGPGTRLLVL.

CDR3 sequence reads: CASRDRDNQPQHF. DNA for the CDR3: TGTGCCAGCAGGGACAGAGACAATCAGCCCCAGCATTTT. The chain combines TRBV6-5 with TRBJ1-5; maybe TRBD1 (6 bases). Germline-derived CDR1 and CDR2 are MNHEY and SVGAGI. Trimming pared 6 bases from V and 3 bases from J, leaving 9 bases between. There are 13 residues in the CDR3.

This clone was detected ten times or more. This chain joins TRBV7-2 and TRBJ2-3; D might be TRBD2 (5 bases). Trimming cost V 5 bases and J 0 bases, with 12 bases left between them. The V gene's germline CDR1 is SGHTA and CDR2 FQGNSA. The length of the CDR3 is 15 residues. The chain's CDR3 is CASSLDYLSTDTQYF. The CDR3 DNA sequence: TGTGCCAGCAGCCTAGACTACCTGAGCACAGATACGCAGTATTTT.

The chain joins TRBV20-1 to TRBJ2-7; perhaps TRBD2 as D (5 bases). The CDR3 is made up of 10 amino acids. Trimming took 5 bases from V and 5 from J, leaving 7 bases between them. Germline CDR1 DFQATT, CDR2 SNEGSKA (reference sequence). The CDR3 is CSALGNEQYF. The CDR3 nucleotides read TGCAGTGCTCTCGGGAACGAGCAGTACTTC.

The DNA of the CDR3 is TGTGCCAGCAGCTCCTGGGAGGGGAGTTTGGAACTGTTTTTT. Protein sequence: CASSSWEGSLELFF. V usage is TRBV9 and J usage is TRBJ1-4; possible D gene TRBD1, 5 bases. Germline assignment: CDR1 SGDLS and CDR2 YYNGEE. The CDR3 is 14 amino acids. Between the trimmed V and J ends, which lost 4 bases and 12 bases, there was a span of 19 bases.

The chain carries TRBV18 and TRBJ2-3; 8 nucleotides match TRBD1. J gave up 5 bases and V 2 bases, and 12 bases lay outside the gene matches. Germline V gene lookup returns CDR1 KGHSH and CDR2 LQKENI. There are 17 residues in the CDR3. The DNA for the CDR3 is TGTGCCAGCTCACCATTTGGGGCCGGGACAGGAGAAGATACGCAGTATTTT. Encoded protein: CASSPFGAGTGEDTQYF.

This chain links TRBV6-6 with TRBJ1-2; tentative D call: TRBD1 (5 bases). The CDR3 contains 14 residues. The V end lost 7 bases, the J end lost 3 bases, and 15 bases lay between the germline ends. Germline CDR1 reads MNHNY; CDR2 reads SVGAGI (reference sequence). CDR3 protein: CASTPKGRYYGYTF. The CDR3 coding sequence is TGTGCCAGCACCCCAAAGGGACGGTACTATGGCTACACCTTC.

A few counts support this clone. The chain carries TRBV30 and TRBJ2-7; 12 bases line up with TRBD2. The CDR3 spans 14 residues. Germline assignment: CDR1 GTSNPN and CDR2 SVGIG (reference sequence). V was clipped by 3 bases and J by 4 bases; unmatched bases: 4. CDR3 DNA: TGTGCCTGGAGAAGGACTAGCGGGAAATACGAGCAGTACTTC. It yields the protein CAWRRTSGKYEQYF.

This clone has more than one count but fewer than ten. This chain connects TRBV29-1 to TRBJ1-3; D call uncertain. The germline V gene encodes CDR1 SQVTM and CDR2 ANQGSEA. Between the trimmed V and J ends, which lost 3 bases and 4 bases, there was a span of 4 bases. The CDR3 consists of 11 residues. The CDR3 DNA sequence: TGCAGCGTTGAGGAGGGAAACACCATATATTTT. Translation gives CSVEEGNTIYF.

The J gene is TRBJ2-3, the V gene TRBV5-4, with D unresolved. Between the trimmed V and J ends, which lost 4 bases and 3 bases, there was a span of 6 bases. The CDR3 loop spans 12 amino acids. The V gene's germline CDR1 is SGHNT and CDR2 YYREEE (reference sequence). The CDR3 nucleotides read TGTGCCAGCAGCCGTGGAACAGATACGCAGTATTTT. Translation: CASSRGTDTQYF. The full variable domain, in which reference TRBV5-4 and TRBJ2-3 provide the parts outside the CDR3, is ETGVTQSPTHLIKTRGQQVTLRCSSQSGHNTVSWYQQALGQGPQFIFQYYREEENGRGNFPPRFSGLQFPNYSSELNVNALELDDSALYLCASSRGTDTQYFGPGTRLTVL.

With regard to this clone: A read error is the likely source, as a far larger clone sits one nucleotide away. This chain links TRBV30 with TRBJ1-2; D is ambiguous. Germline CDR1 is GTSNPN and CDR2 is SVGIG (reference sequence). V was clipped by 1 base and J by 2 bases, with 5 bases between them. The CDR3 contains 12 residues. CDR3 DNA: TGTGCCTGGAGTGGGGAGAACTATGGCTACACCTTC. It encodes CAWSGENYGYTF.